A selection of T cell receptor beta chains follows, all from one sample in a study of cytomegalovirus exposure and HLA in healthy donors. Sequencing used immunoSEQ multiplex PCR; TCRdb keeps in-frame clones, though not all of them. This table lists about 35,000 clones. Sample: PBMCs. The receptor source for this set is a man between 35 and 55 years old in good health and CMV-seronegative. The CDR3 runs from the conserved cysteine through the conserved F or W. The order of the fields is V gene, D gene, J gene, CDR3 protein, CDR3 DNA. The D gene is left open where the match is weak.

v_call: TRBV29-1
d_call: TRBD2
j_call: TRBJ2-3
cdr3_aa: CSSRRLAGSPSTDTQYF
cdr3_nt: TGCAGCTCCCGCCGACTAGCGGGGTCCCCTAGCACAGATACGCAGTATTTT

v_call: TRBV7-2
d_call: -
j_call: TRBJ2-7
cdr3_aa: CASSLDMGAGYEQYF
cdr3_nt: TGTGCCAGCAGCTTAGATATGGGGGCGGGCTACGAGCAGTACTTC

v_call: TRBV14
d_call: -
j_call: TRBJ2-7
cdr3_aa: CASSQDRTFTYEQYF
cdr3_nt: TGTGCCAGCAGCCAAGATCGGACATTCACCTACGAGCAGTACTTC

v_call: TRBV29-1
d_call: TRBD2
j_call: TRBJ2-1
cdr3_aa: CSVVGLATNEQFF
cdr3_nt: TGCAGCGTTGTGGGACTAGCGACCAATGAGCAGTTCTTC

v_call: TRBV6-1
d_call: -
j_call: TRBJ2-7
cdr3_aa: CASRLIGYEQYF
cdr3_nt: TGTGCCAGCAGACTAATAGGCTACGAGCAGTACTTC

v_call: TRBV28
d_call: TRBD2
j_call: TRBJ2-7
cdr3_aa: CASKIAGGYAYEQYF
cdr3_nt: TGTGCCAGCAAAATAGCGGGAGGGTACGCCTACGAGCAGTACTTC

v_call: TRBV7-9
d_call: TRBD1
j_call: TRBJ1-2
cdr3_aa: CASSKDRGLGYTF
cdr3_nt: TGTGCCAGCAGCAAAGACAGGGGGCTTGGCTACACCTTC

v_call: TRBV7-9
d_call: TRBD1
j_call: TRBJ1-2
cdr3_aa: CASSLPQLGQGAGGYTF
cdr3_nt: TGTGCCAGCAGCCTCCCTCAACTGGGACAGGGGGCGGGTGGCTACACCTTC

v_call: TRBV18
d_call: -
j_call: TRBJ2-7
cdr3_aa: CASSPPAGIPYEQYF
cdr3_nt: TGTGCCAGCTCACCACCGGCGGGGATCCCCTACGAGCAGTACTTC

v_call: TRBV19
d_call: TRBD1
j_call: TRBJ2-2
cdr3_aa: CASSDRRGQTNTGELFF
cdr3_nt: TGTGCCAGTAGTGATCGAAGGGGGCAGACGAACACCGGGGAGCTGTTTTTT

v_call: TRBV6-5
d_call: TRBD1
j_call: TRBJ1-5
cdr3_aa: CASSSGTGITPQHF
cdr3_nt: TGTGCCAGCAGCTCCGGGACAGGAATAACGCCCCAGCATTTT

v_call: TRBV18
d_call: -
j_call: TRBJ2-5
cdr3_aa: CASSPRARVEETQYF
cdr3_nt: TGTGCCAGCTCACCACGCGCCCGGGTCGAAGAGACCCAGTACTTC

v_call: TRBV9
d_call: TRBD1
j_call: TRBJ1-2
cdr3_aa: CASSVGGQDDNYGYTF
cdr3_nt: TGTGCCAGCAGCGTCGGTGGACAGGACGATAACTATGGCTACACCTTC

v_call: TRBV6-5
d_call: -
j_call: TRBJ1-2
cdr3_aa: CASSSPERRRGGYTF
cdr3_nt: TGTGCCAGCAGTTCGCCCGAAAGGCGGCGTGGGGGCTACACCTTC

v_call: TRBV4-3
d_call: TRBD2
j_call: TRBJ2-7
cdr3_aa: CASSPGLAGSYEQYF
cdr3_nt: TGCGCCAGCAGCCCCGGACTAGCGGGAAGCTACGAGCAGTACTTC

v_call: TRBV5-1
d_call: -
j_call: TRBJ2-3
cdr3_aa: CASSPGGPLTDTQYF
cdr3_nt: TGCGCCAGCAGCCCTGGAGGACCTCTCACAGATACGCAGTATTTT

v_call: TRBV6-1
d_call: -
j_call: TRBJ1-3
cdr3_aa: CASSEYWTSGNTIYF
cdr3_nt: TGTGCCAGCAGTGAATATTGGACTTCTGGAAACACCATATATTTT

v_call: TRBV6-1
d_call: TRBD2
j_call: TRBJ2-7
cdr3_aa: CASSEGTSSYEQYF
cdr3_nt: TGTGCCAGCAGTGAAGGGACTAGCTCCTACGAGCAGTACTTC

v_call: TRBV7-9
d_call: TRBD1
j_call: TRBJ1-2
cdr3_aa: CASSSTLTGDYGYTF
cdr3_nt: TGTGCCAGCAGCTCAACCCTGACAGGGGACTATGGCTACACCTTC

v_call: TRBV6-5
d_call: -
j_call: TRBJ1-2
cdr3_aa: CASSYGHSLGYGYTF
cdr3_nt: TGTGCCAGCAGTTACGGACACTCCTTGGGCTATGGCTACACCTTC

v_call: TRBV30
d_call: TRBD2
j_call: TRBJ2-5
cdr3_aa: CAWSASGREGETQYF
cdr3_nt: TGTGCCTGGAGTGCTTCCGGGAGGGAAGGAGAGACCCAGTACTTC

v_call: TRBV29-1
d_call: -
j_call: TRBJ2-7
cdr3_aa: CSVEFTGFSDEQYF
cdr3_nt: TGCAGCGTTGAGTTCACAGGATTTTCCGACGAGCAGTACTTC